These T cell receptor beta chains were read from a single sample in a study of Ad26.COV2.S vaccination and SARS-CoV-2 variants. The data were produced by immunoSEQ multiplex PCR, yet TCRdb's version contains in-frame clones alone and is incomplete. The sample lists roughly 460,000 clones, about 88% occurring once. The sequencing here drew on peripheral blood, taken in a trial of Ad26.COV2.S vaccine versus placebo. Every receptor here comes from a person between 18 and 65 years old who received the Ad26.COV2.S COVID-19 vaccine or a placebo. Both conserved end residues are part of each CDR3. D genes are given only for firm matches. Clone size is given for some rows only: seen once, a few or many times, or a class if the clone is expanded.

d_call clone_size cdr3_length j_call v_call cdr3_aa cdr3_nt
. . 17 TRBJ2-1 TRBV29-1 CSVEALERDKQYNEQFF TGCAGCGTTGAGGCCTTAGAACGGGACAAACAATACAATGAGCAGTTCTTC
. . 14 TRBJ1-1 TRBV3-1/TRBV3-2 CASSAGIRDTEAFF TGTGCCAGCAGCGCGGGCATACGCGACACTGAAGCTTTCTTT
. . 15 TRBJ1-5 TRBV28 CASSLNPGGNQPQHF TGTGCCAGCAGTTTAAACCCCGGGGGCAATCAGCCCCAGCATTTT
. . 15 TRBJ1-2 TRBV4-3 CASSQEPRMGGGYTF TGCGCCAGCAGCCAAGAGCCCAGGATGGGTGGTGGCTACACCTTC
TRBD2 . 19 TRBJ2-5 TRBV7-2 CASSPLKEIRGGAPETQYF TGTGCCAGCAGCCCACTTAAGGAGATTCGCGGGGGGGCCCCAGAGACCCAGTACTTC
TRBD2 . 16 TRBJ2-1 TRBV24-1 CATSDRTSGWGNEQFF TGTGCCACCAGTGATAGGACTAGCGGATGGGGCAATGAGCAGTTCTTC
. . 14 TRBJ1-5 TRBV19 CASSIDFGGLPQHF TGTGCCAGTAGTATAGATTTCGGCGGTCTACCCCAGCATTTT
TRBD2 . 13 TRBJ2-7 TRBV7-9 CASSKREGHEQYF TGTGCCAGCAGCAAGCGGGAGGGCCACGAGCAGTACTTC
. . 14 TRBJ2-1 TRBV3-1/TRBV3-2 CASSQEGRANEQFF TGTGCCAGCAGCCAAGAGGGCAGGGCCAATGAGCAGTTCTTC
. . 14 TRBJ1-5 TRBV30 CAWSADRANQPQHF TGTGCCTGGAGTGCCGACCGAGCCAATCAGCCCCAGCATTTT
TRBD1 . 15 TRBJ2-1 TRBV19 CASSIAGGSYNEQFF TGTGCCAGTAGTATAGCAGGGGGCTCCTACAATGAGCAGTTCTTC
TRBD1 . 18 TRBJ1-2 TRBV27 CASSPDRGPTFINYGYTF TGTGCCAGCAGCCCGGACAGGGGGCCAACTTTCATTAACTATGGCTACACCTTC
. . 11 TRBJ2-3 TRBV12-3/TRBV12-4 CASRLRDTQYF TGTGCCAGCAGACTGAGGGATACGCAGTATTTT
. . 16 TRBJ2-1 TRBV19 CASKSAGRKTYNEQFF TGTGCCAGTAAATCTGCCGGCCGAAAAACTTACAATGAGCAGTTCTTC
. . 12 TRBJ1-2 TRBV15 CATSRAPYGYTF TGTGCCACCAGCAGAGCCCCTTATGGCTACACCTTC
. . 14 TRBJ2-1 TRBV13 CASSLLGEENEQFF TGTGCCAGCAGCTTATTGGGAGAAGAAAATGAGCAGTTCTTC
. . 21 TRBJ1-2 TRBV16 CASSQSLVGRSKNLSNYGYTF TGTGCCAGCAGCCAATCGTTGGTGGGGCGTTCCAAAAACCTTTCTAACTATGGCTACACCTTC
. . 17 TRBJ1-1 TRBV7-9 CASSLAPGDSMNTEAFF TGTGCCAGCAGCTTAGCCCCGGGGGATAGCATGAACACTGAAGCTTTCTTT
TRBD1 . 15 TRBJ2-1 TRBV28 CASSSIGTGNNEQFF TGTGCCAGCAGTTCCATCGGGACAGGGAACAATGAGCAGTTCTTC
TRBD1 . 17 TRBJ2-7 TRBV18 CASSPTRQGQSSYEQYF TGTGCCAGCTCACCGACAAGGCAGGGACAGAGCTCCTACGAGCAGTACTTC
. . 14 TRBJ1-1 TRBV30 CAWSTPRAGTEAFF TGTGCCTGGAGTACCCCCAGGGCAGGCACTGAAGCTTTCTTT
. . 16 TRBJ2-3 TRBV18 CASSRLQWMRTDTQYF TGTGCCAGCTCACGGCTTCAGTGGATGCGCACAGATACGCAGTATTTT
TRBD2 . 17 TRBJ2-3 TRBV19 CASSIGWTSGMTDTQYF TGTGCCAGTAGTATAGGGTGGACTAGCGGGATGACAGATACGCAGTATTTT
. . 11 TRBJ1-2 TRBV20-1 CSARVDYGYTF TGCAGTGCTAGGGTAGACTATGGCTACACCTTC
. . 16 TRBJ1-3 TRBV2 CASPSPAGAPGNTIYF TGTGCCAGCCCTTCCCCGGCCGGAGCTCCTGGAAACACCATATATTTT
TRBD2 . 18 TRBJ2-1 TRBV19 CASSRASGRLSSYNEQFF TGTGCCAGTAGTAGGGCTAGCGGGAGGCTGAGCTCCTACAATGAGCAGTTCTTC
TRBD1 . 15 TRBJ2-1 TRBV6-5 CASRPPGTAKNEQFF TGTGCCAGCAGACCCCCCGGGACAGCTAAGAATGAGCAGTTCTTC
. . 13 TRBJ1-4 TRBV28 CASSLTTNEKLFF TGTGCCAGCAGTTTAACAACTAATGAAAAACTGTTTTTT
TRBD2 . 17 TRBJ2-7 TRBV18 CASSPRRTSGSGYEQYF TGTGCCAGCTCACCACGGAGGACTAGCGGGAGCGGGTACGAGCAGTACTTC
TRBD2 . 15 TRBJ2-5 TRBV27 CASSFSGSKPETQYF TGTGCCAGCAGTTTCAGCGGGAGTAAACCAGAGACCCAGTACTTC
. . 14 TRBJ2-7 TRBV7-8 CASTITSGAYEQYF TGTGCCAGTACCATAACCTCCGGGGCCTACGAGCAGTACTTC
. . 14 TRBJ1-3 TRBV28 CASSPGHSGNTIYF TGTGCCAGCAGCCCCGGACACTCTGGAAACACCATATATTTT
. . 14 TRBJ1-4 TRBV6-5 CASRPSGGGEKLFF TGTGCCAGCAGGCCTTCGGGGGGAGGTGAAAAACTGTTTTTT
. . 13 TRBJ1-1 TRBV19 CATIGRGNTEAFF TGTGCCACTATAGGGCGGGGGAACACTGAAGCTTTCTTT
TRBD1 . 14 TRBJ2-5 TRBV6-5 CASTGTGGQETQYF TGTGCCAGCACCGGGACAGGAGGCCAAGAGACCCAGTACTTC
TRBD2 . 17 TRBJ2-1 TRBV7-9 CASSLGTSGRIHNEQFF TGTGCCAGCAGCTTAGGGACTAGCGGGAGAATCCACAATGAGCAGTTCTTC
. . 13 TRBJ2-3 TRBV6-5 CASREPGTDTQYF TGTGCCAGCAGGGAGCCCGGCACAGATACGCAGTATTTT
TRBD2 . 15 TRBJ2-2 TRBV5-8 CASSFGTRPAEELFF TGTGCCAGCAGCTTCGGGACTAGACCGGCCGAGGAGCTGTTTTTT
TRBD1 once 15 TRBJ1-1 TRBV6-1 CASSEDPVGQREAFF TGTGCCAGCAGTGAAGATCCTGTGGGACAGCGTGAAGCTTTCTTT
TRBD2 . 18 TRBJ2-5 TRBV18 CASSPWTSGSTRQETQYF TGTGCCAGCTCACCGTGGACTAGCGGGAGTACGAGGCAAGAGACCCAGTACTTC
. . 15 TRBJ2-5 TRBV4-2 CASSQRIGTPETQYF TGTGCCAGCAGCCAGCGCATAGGGACACCGGAGACCCAGTACTTC
TRBD1 . 16 TRBJ2-7 TRBV13 CASSPPGTGPLYEQYF TGTGCCAGCAGCCCGCCCGGGACAGGCCCTCTGTACGAGCAGTACTTC
. . 12 TRBJ2-1 TRBV24-1 CATSDLPNEQFF TGTGCCACCAGTGATTTACCTAATGAGCAGTTCTTC
TRBD2 . 17 TRBJ2-7 TRBV5-5 CASSWSLTSGVPYEQYF TGTGCCAGCAGTTGGAGCCTAACTAGCGGGGTTCCCTACGAGCAGTACTTC
. . 16 TRBJ1-4 TRBV6-1 CASSEPLGGAWEKLFF TGTGCCAGCAGTGAACCCCTCGGGGGGGCTTGGGAAAAACTGTTTTTT
TRBD2 . 15 TRBJ2-7 TRBV6-5 CASSYSRLASVEQYF TGTGCCAGCAGTTACTCGAGACTAGCCTCCGTCGAGCAGTACTTC
. . 15 TRBJ2-3 TRBV27 CASSYDRGNTDTQYF TGTGCCAGCAGTTACGACAGAGGTAACACAGATACGCAGTATTTT
. . 11 TRBJ1-2 TRBV5-1 CASRGEGGYTF TGCGCCAGCAGAGGGGAGGGTGGCTACACCTTC
TRBD1 once 15 TRBJ2-3 TRBV18 CASSHRQGSTDTQYF TGTGCCAGCTCACATCGACAGGGTAGCACAGATACGCAGTATTTT
. . 16 TRBJ1-1 TRBV19 CASIRYFGPMNTEAFF TGTGCCAGTATCCGTTATTTCGGACCCATGAACACTGAAGCTTTCTTT
. . 15 TRBJ1-3 TRBV28 CASSLGGGPGNTIYF TGTGCCAGCAGTTTGGGTGGGGGTCCTGGAAACACCATATATTTT
. . 15 TRBJ1-1 TRBV29-1 CSATRGGTKNTEAFF TGCAGCGCCACAAGAGGCGGGACCAAGAACACTGAAGCTTTCTTT
TRBD2 . 16 TRBJ2-1 TRBV19 CATCDQSGSSYNEQFF TGTGCCACTTGTGACCAGAGCGGGAGCTCCTACAATGAGCAGTTCTTC
. once 14 TRBJ2-3 TRBV30 CASGRLGSTDTQYF TGTGCCTCTGGACGTCTAGGTTCCACAGATACGCAGTATTTT
. . 12 TRBJ1-1 TRBV28 CASSSSGTEAFF TGTGCCAGCAGTTCCTCGGGCACTGAAGCTTTCTTT
. . 11 TRBJ2-2 TRBV10-2 CASSYTGELFF TGCGCCAGCAGTTACACCGGGGAGCTGTTTTTT
TRBD2 . 15 TRBJ2-1 TRBV5-1 CASRLAGGSYNEQFF TGCGCCAGTCGGTTAGCGGGGGGCTCCTACAATGAGCAGTTCTTC
TRBD1 . 13 TRBJ2-7 TRBV27 CASQLGQGYEQYF TGTGCCAGCCAATTGGGACAGGGCTACGAGCAGTACTTC
. . 11 TRBJ2-7 TRBV27 CASSFKYEQYF TGTGCCAGCAGCTTTAAATACGAGCAGTACTTC
TRBD1 . 14 TRBJ1-2 TRBV2 CASRQTGSNYGYTF TGTGCCAGCAGACAGACAGGGTCTAACTATGGCTACACCTTC